This T cell receptor beta chain was retrieved from a study of blood T cell repertoires in COVID-19. Overall study: Nucleic acid was either cDNA or gDNA, and it came from T cells, B-cell-depleted T cells, or PBMCs.

Germline CDR1 SNHLY, CDR2 FYNNEI. Trimming cost V 6 bases and J 5 bases; bases outside gene matches: 4. The CDR3 consists of 14 residues. Original analysis: Reference gene primer amplification gave estimated nucleated cell counts. Measured with immunoSEQ multiplex PCR; TCRdb has only the in-frame clones, and not every one. D and trimming come from the DNA, and the V and J calls and clone size come from that table. This table has some 57,000 clones, approximately 85% appearing once. The material sequenced was peripheral blood. The chain couples TRBV2 to TRBJ1-4, with TRBD1 matching over 9 bases. The clonotype was recovered from a woman over 75 with acute or convalescent COVID-19. CDR3 residues: CASRAGTGNEKLFF. CDR3 in DNA: TGTGCCAGCAGAGCCGGGACAGGGAATGAAAAACTGTTTTTT.